These 28 T cell receptor beta chains were all obtained from the same sample, sequenced in a study of blood T cell repertoires in COVID-19. Assay: immunoSEQ multiplex PCR; the TCRdb copy retains only in-frame clones and omits some. The sample lists 190,000 or so clones; more than 75% were seen once. The sample comprised peripheral blood. These receptors came from a man between 35 and 55 years old with active or convalescent COVID-19.

The chain combines TRBV19 with TRBJ1-2; TRBD1 matches 8 bases. This CDR3 has 17 residues. Germline V gene lookup returns CDR1 LNHDA and CDR2 SQIVND (reference sequence). The junction had 17 bases not matched to a gene; V was cut back by 7 bases and J by 4 bases. The CDR3 DNA follows: TGTGCCAGTACCCAGAGGTCGACAGGGGCTTCCTTCTATGGCTACACCTTC. Amino acid sequence: CASTQRSTGASFYGYTF.

The chain couples TRBV9 to TRBJ1-3, with 7 positions matching TRBD1. The junction had 6 bases not matched to a gene; V was cut back by 3 bases and J by 0 bases. Germline assignment: CDR1 SGDLS and CDR2 YYNGEE. This CDR3 is built from 16 residues. The CDR3 spells CASSGHRDSSGNTIYF. In DNA, the CDR3 is TGTGCCAGCAGCGGCCACCGGGACAGCTCTGGAAACACCATATATTTT.

The genes are TRBV5-5 and TRBJ1-2, with no clear D. The V end was cut by 4 bases, the J end by 5 bases, with 18 bases between. Germline V gives CDR1 SGHKS, CDR2 YYEKEE (reference sequence). The CDR3 consists of 15 residues. CDR3 in DNA: TGTGCCAGCAGCCACGACGGGAGCGGCCGTTATGGCTACACCTTC. Protein sequence: CASSHDGSGRYGYTF.

V and J are TRBV7-3 and TRBJ1-1; 7 bases align to TRBD1. Germline V lookup: CDR1 SGHTA, CDR2 FQGTGA. This CDR3 contains 14 residues. With V trimmed by 0 bases and J by 3 bases, 1 base remained unmatched. The CDR3 nucleotides are TGTGCCAGCAGCTTAACCGACAGGGACACTGAAGCTTTCTTT. Translation gives CASSLTDRDTEAFF.

This clone was counted only a few times. The rearrangement joins TRBV7-8 to TRBJ2-1; D is uncertain. Germline V gene lookup returns CDR1 SGHVS and CDR2 FQNEAQ. This CDR3 has 14 residues. V was clipped by 5 bases and J by 0 bases, with 8 bases between them. The CDR3 is CASSLLSSYNEQFF. The DNA of the CDR3 is TGTGCCAGCAGCCTTCTGAGCTCCTACAATGAGCAGTTCTTC.

This chain links TRBV19 with TRBJ1-1; 7 bases agree with TRBD1. After removal of 4 bases from V and 1 base from J, the junction contained 6 bases not matched to a gene. Germline CDR1 and CDR2: LNHDA and SQIVND (reference sequence). The CDR3 length is 15 residues. The CDR3 nucleotides are TGTGCCAGTAGTACACAGGGGCTGCAGAACACTGAAGCTTTCTTT. Translating it yields CASSTQGLQNTEAFF.

This chain uses TRBV7-9 with TRBJ2-1; 7 nucleotides align to TRBD1. Germline CDR1 and CDR2: SEHNR and FQNEAQ (reference sequence). The trim removed 6 bases at V and 7 bases at J, leaving 6 bases unmatched. The CDR3 totals 13 residues. Here the CDR3 reads CASSLQGVNEQFF. The CDR3 DNA is TGTGCCAGCAGTTTGCAGGGGGTGAATGAGCAGTTCTTC.

This clone was seen only a few times. The rearrangement links TRBV30 to TRBJ1-6, with TRBD1 matching over 7 bases. The CDR3 extends over 14 amino acids. CDR1 is GTSNPN and CDR2 is SVGIG in the germline V gene (reference sequence). The V and J ends lost 3 bases and 7 bases, in that order; junction bases with no gene match: 6. The CDR3 reads CAWSLSDRNSPLHF. The DNA of the CDR3 is TGTGCCTGGAGCTTGTCGGACAGGAATTCACCCCTCCACTTT.

The chain employs TRBV30 and TRBJ1-5; 7 nucleotides align to TRBD1. Germline trimming cut 2 bases from V and 5 bases from J; bases unmatched to any gene: 9. Germline V gives CDR1 GTSNPN, CDR2 SVGIG (reference sequence). The CDR3 contains 15 residues. CDR3 sequence: CAWSPTGQAHQPQHF. The CDR3 DNA reads TGTGCCTGGAGTCCGACAGGGCAGGCCCATCAGCCCCAGCATTTT.

This clone was recorded only once. The V and J genes are TRBV4-1 and TRBJ1-4; D uncertain. Trimming took 1 base from V and 0 from J, leaving 3 bases between them. Germline V gives CDR1 MGHRA, CDR2 YSYEKL. The CDR3 spans 14 residues. The CDR3 here is CASSQAATNEKLFF. CDR3 DNA: TGCGCCAGCAGCCAAGCTGCAACTAATGAAAAACTGTTTTTT.

This rearrangement joins TRBV28 to TRBJ2-7; 7 positions agree with TRBD1. The CDR3 spans 14 residues. The V and J ends lost 2 bases and 2 bases, in that order; junction bases with no gene match: 3. Per the germline V gene, CDR1 is MDHEN and CDR2 is SYDVKM. The CDR3: CASSLQDRTYEQYF. In nucleotides, the CDR3 is TGTGCCAGCAGTTTACAGGACAGGACCTACGAGCAGTACTTC. Supplemented by reference TRBV28 and TRBJ2-7, the full variable domain reads DVKVTQSSRYLVKRTGEKVFLECVQDMDHENMFWYRQDPGLGLRLIYFSYDVKMKEKGDIPEGYSVSREKKERFSLILESASTNQTSMYLCASSLQDRTYEQYFGPGTRLTVT.

The chain links TRBV19 to TRBJ2-1; weak D call: TRBD2 (6 bases). Trimming pared 10 bases from V and 2 bases from J, leaving 15 bases between. CDR3 size: 14 residues. Germline V gives CDR1 LNHDA, CDR2 SQIVND (reference sequence). The chain's CDR3 is CATNPGLTYNEQFF. The CDR3, as DNA: TGTGCCACAAACCCGGGACTTACCTACAATGAGCAGTTCTTC.

The V call is TRBV27, the J call TRBJ1-2, with D perhaps TRBD1 (6 bases). V dropped 3 bases and J dropped 10 bases, with 9 bases sitting between them. CDR1 and CDR2 from the germline V gene are MNHEY and SMNVEV (reference sequence). The CDR3 has 11 residues. The CDR3 here is CASSFSGVYTF. CDR3 DNA: TGTGCCAGCAGTTTTTCAGGGGTCTACACCTTC.

This CDR3 is CASSPRVGQGGTEAFF. Written as DNA, the CDR3 is TGTGCCAGCAGCCCCCGAGTGGGACAGGGAGGCACTGAAGCTTTCTTT. The chain links TRBV5-4 to TRBJ1-1; TRBD1 matches 9 bases. CDR3 length equals 16 residues. Germline V gene sequence: CDR1 SGHNT, CDR2 YYREEE (reference sequence). Trimming cost V 4 bases and J 4 bases; bases outside gene matches: 11.

The rearrangement links TRBV3-1 (or the pseudogene TRBV3-2) to TRBJ1-2, with D unresolved. Per the germline V gene, CDR1 is LGHDT and CDR2 is YNNKEL (reference sequence). V was trimmed by 2 bases and J by 1 base, leaving 8 bases between them. This CDR3 has 14 residues. Written as DNA, the CDR3 is TGTGCCAGCAGCCAATTGACGGGTAACTATGGCTACACCTTC. Protein: CASSQLTGNYGYTF.

This clone has just one count. V and J are TRBV19 and TRBJ2-7, with D possibly matching TRBD2 (5 bases). The CDR3 has 15 amino acids. Germline-derived CDR1 and CDR2 are LNHDA and SQIVND (reference sequence). Deletions cut 3 bases from V and 4 bases from J, with 16 bases between. This CDR3 is CASSIVGGGTYEQYF. CDR3 bases: TGTGCCAGTAGTATCGTCGGAGGCGGAACTTACGAGCAGTACTTC.

The CDR3 nucleotides read TGTGCCAGCAGTTACGGAGGTCATGGCTACACCTTC. Protein: CASSYGGHGYTF. This sequence joins TRBV6-5 and TRBJ1-2; D unclear. Trimming removed 2 bases from V and 6 bases from J, with 7 bases in between. The germline CDR1 and CDR2 sequences are MNHEY and SVGAGI. The CDR3 loop spans 12 amino acids.

The chain combines TRBV21-1 with TRBJ2-7; the table's D call, TRBD1, was not checked against the DNA. TRBV21-1 counts as a pseudogene. The CDR3 has 16 amino acids. CDR3 region: CASSKAETGGLYEQYF. As DNA, the CDR3 is TGTGCCAGCAGCAAAGCGGAGACAGGGGGCTTATACGAGCAGTACTTC.

V gene TRBV5-1 combines with J gene TRBJ1-1; TRBD1 agrees at 7 bases. The CDR3 length is 15 residues. Trimming took 4 bases from V and 5 from J; bases not matched to a gene: 11. Germline CDR1 reads SGHRS; CDR2 reads YFSETQ. The CDR3 loop is CASSRQVGGRTEAFF. The CDR3 coding sequence is TGCGCCAGCAGCCGCCAGGTAGGGGGCCGGACTGAAGCTTTCTTT.

The genes are TRBV10-3 and TRBJ2-6, with 7 positions matching TRBD1. After removal of 7 bases from V and 2 bases from J, the junction contained 2 bases not matched to a gene. Per germline, CDR1 ENHRY and CDR2 SYGVKD. The CDR3 consists of 14 residues. The CDR3 protein is CAITDRAGANVLTF. CDR3 in DNA: TGTGCCATCACTGACAGGGCTGGGGCCAACGTCCTGACTTTC.

V and J are TRBV6-4 and TRBJ2-6; D is possibly TRBD1 (5 bases). Trimming took 6 bases from V and 1 from J, leaving 7 bases between them. The CDR3 has 14 residues. The germline V gene encodes CDR1 MRHNA and CDR2 SNTAGT. The CDR3: CASSQGSGANVLTF. CDR3 in DNA: TGTGCCAGCAGCCAGGGTTCTGGGGCCAACGTCCTGACTTTC.

The chain is built from TRBV27 and TRBJ1-1; D is unresolved. The ends were cut back, 3 bases at V and 11 bases at J, with 10 bases in the middle. This CDR3 comprises 11 residues. Germline V lookup: CDR1 MNHEY, CDR2 SMNVEV (reference sequence). CDR3 sequence reads: CASSFGSKAFF. CDR3 DNA: TGTGCCAGCAGTTTCGGTTCGAAGGCTTTCTTT.

The rearrangement joins TRBV11-2 to TRBJ2-1; 8 nucleotides line up with TRBD1. From germline, CDR1 is SGHAT and CDR2 FQNNGV. The ends lost 4 bases at V and 4 bases at J; junction bases unmatched: 9. CDR3 length equals 16 residues. The CDR3 is CASSSRTRTGYNEQFF. CDR3 coding DNA: TGTGCCAGCAGCTCCCGAACCAGGACAGGGTACAATGAGCAGTTCTTC.

The rearrangement links TRBV10-1 to TRBJ2-7; no firm D call. The CDR3 sequence is 13 residues long. Germline values: CDR1 WNHNN, CDR2 SYGVQD (reference sequence). Between the trimmed V and J ends, which lost 4 bases and 3 bases, there was a span of 10 bases. The CDR3 DNA reads TGCGCCAGCAGTGTGGGCCCTTTCTACGAGCAGTACTTC. Protein product: CASSVGPFYEQYF.

The CDR3 DNA is TGTGCCAGCTACAGTACAGATACGCAGTATTTT. Protein sequence: CASYSTDTQYF. The chain has TRBV18 and TRBJ2-3; D not certain. With 7 bases removed from V and 3 bases from J, the gap between germline ends came to 5 bases. This CDR3 has 11 amino acids. Germline V gives CDR1 KGHSH, CDR2 LQKENI.

The CDR3 is CAIQMVQINNEQFF. The DNA for the CDR3 is TGTGCCATCCAGATGGTCCAAATTAACAATGAGCAGTTCTTC. The V call is TRBV7-9, the J call TRBJ2-1; D gene uncertain. This CDR3 has 14 residues. The germline V and J ends were trimmed by 10 bases and 5 bases, with 18 bases remaining between them. Germline V gene lookup returns CDR1 SEHNR and CDR2 FQNEAQ (reference sequence).

This clone came up once. The V call is TRBV28, the J call TRBJ2-4, with unresolved D. Germline assignment: CDR1 MDHEN and CDR2 SYDVKM. V was cut by 6 bases and J by 0 bases, with 15 bases left in between. This CDR3 comprises 16 residues. The CDR3 nucleotides are TGTGCCAGCAGCCGATTAAGACTGCGAGCCAAAAACATTCAGTACTTC. The encoded protein is CASSRLRLRAKNIQYF.

V and J are TRBV3-1 (or the pseudogene TRBV3-2) and TRBJ1-2; tentatively, D is TRBD1 (6 bases). CDR1 is LGHDT, CDR2 YNNKEL, per germline (reference sequence). V shed 1 base and J shed 7 bases, with 10 bases lying between them. The CDR3 runs 13 residues. This chain's CDR3 is CASSQGTEVGYTF. As DNA, the CDR3 is TGTGCCAGCAGCCAAGGGACAGAAGTTGGCTACACCTTC.